The clone carrying this T cell receptor beta chain came up once. Its target is unknown. J lost 3 bases, V lost 3 bases, and 8 bases had no gene match. Germline V gene data show CDR1 as SEHNR and CDR2 as FQNEAQ (reference sequence). The CDR3 has 16 amino acids. The data derive from a study of cytomegalovirus exposure and HLA in healthy donors. General study findings and limits: The investigators catalogued 150 or so TCR beta chains as cytomegalovirus-associated. Later, an analysis found that TCR clusters from the first cohort tended to co-occur in the 120 or so validation repertoires. In vitro work confirmed that a few CMV-associated chains recognize CMV antigens.

This table comes from immunoSEQ multiplex PCR, and its TCRdb copy is limited to in-frame clones, with some not included. Here the sample spans some 170,000 clones, approximately 89% being singletons. The chain couples TRBV7-9 to TRBJ2-3; 8 nucleotides match TRBD1. This TCR was recovered from a man between 18 and 35 years old in good health and CMV-seropositive. The sequenced sample consisted of PBMCs. The CDR3 nucleotides read TGTGCCAGCAGCTTTCTGGACAGGGCCAGTACAGATACGCAGTATTTT. Translated: CASSFLDRASTDTQYF.